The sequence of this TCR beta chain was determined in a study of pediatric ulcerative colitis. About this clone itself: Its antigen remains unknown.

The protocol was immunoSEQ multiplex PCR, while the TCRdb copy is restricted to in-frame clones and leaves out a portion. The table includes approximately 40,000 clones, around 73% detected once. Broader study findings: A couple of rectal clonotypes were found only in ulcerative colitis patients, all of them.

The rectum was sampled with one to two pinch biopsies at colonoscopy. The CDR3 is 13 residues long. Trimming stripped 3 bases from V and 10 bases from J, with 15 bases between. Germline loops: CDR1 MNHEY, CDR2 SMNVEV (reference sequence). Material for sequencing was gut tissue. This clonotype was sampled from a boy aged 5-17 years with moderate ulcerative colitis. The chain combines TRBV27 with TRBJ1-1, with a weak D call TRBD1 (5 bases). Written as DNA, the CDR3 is TGTGCCAGCAGTTTCCAGGGAGAACGTGTAGCTTTCTTT. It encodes CASSFQGERVAFF.